Below, 16 T cell receptor beta chains from the same sample are listed, as sequenced in a study of OX40 agonist ivuxolimab in advanced cancers. Sequenced by immunoSEQ multiplex PCR; TCRdb stores in-frame clones only, minus some. The sample yields more than 50,000 clones, 90% to 95% seen once. Sequenced material: CD4+ or CD8+ T cells sorted from blood, taken in a trial of the OX40 agonist ivuxolimab. These receptors came from an adult with an advanced solid tumor such as melanoma, head and neck, liver or kidney cancer.

The chain has TRBV6-1 and TRBJ1-1; D gene uncertain. The CDR3 consists of 13 residues. The germline V gene has CDR1 MNHNS and CDR2 SASEGT. V was trimmed by 6 bases and J by 3 bases, leaving 11 bases between them. DNA of the CDR3: TGTGCCAGCAGGGACGGTACATACACTGAAGCTTTCTTT. Translated, it gives CASRDGTYTEAFF.

This sequence joins TRBV27 and TRBJ1-6; 7 bases agree with TRBD1. This CDR3 contains 15 residues. With V trimmed by 4 bases and J by 7 bases, 7 bases remained unmatched. Per germline, CDR1 MNHEY and CDR2 SMNVEV (reference sequence). CDR3 region: CASSSYSGGNSPLHF. Written as DNA, the CDR3 is TGTGCCAGCAGTTCTTACTCAGGGGGAAATTCACCCCTCCACTTT.

The chain has TRBV6-5 and TRBJ1-1; TRBD1 might be the D (5 bases). The CDR3 consists of 14 residues. V was shortened by 7 bases and J by 1 base, with 13 bases between the two germline ends. The V gene's germline CDR1 is MNHEY and CDR2 SVGAGI. CDR3 bases: TGTGCCAGCACCCTGAGCGACAGGAACACTGAAGCTTTCTTT. Its protein is CASTLSDRNTEAFF.

The gene calls are TRBV5-6 and TRBJ1-2; D is possibly TRBD1 (6 bases). Germline CDR1 reads SGHDT; CDR2 reads YYEEEE. V was cut by 5 bases and J by 1 base, with 6 bases left in between. The CDR3 totals 12 residues. CDR3 nucleotides: TGTGCCAGCAGGGGACATAACTATGGCTACACCTTC. This gives the protein CASRGHNYGYTF.

The CDR3 DNA reads TGCGCCAGCAGCCAAGCTCCACACAGGGGGCGGTCACCCCTCCACTTT. Protein product: CASSQAPHRGRSPLHF. The J gene is TRBJ1-6, the V gene TRBV4-1; 9 bases agree with TRBD1. The CDR3 consists of 16 residues. The germline V gene has CDR1 MGHRA and CDR2 YSYEKL. The trim removed 1 base at V and 10 bases at J, leaving 8 bases unmatched.

The chain is built from TRBV6-5 and TRBJ2-7; 8 bases are a match to TRBD2. Germline assignment: CDR1 MNHEY and CDR2 SVGAGI. V trimming: 7 bases; J trimming: 7 bases; junction bases outside the gene matches: 3. This CDR3 region has 11 residues. The chain's CDR3 is CASTRGGEQYF. The DNA for the CDR3 is TGTGCCAGCACTCGGGGGGGTGAGCAGTACTTC.

The sample holds a few counts of this clone. The chain couples TRBV11-2 to TRBJ2-7; 8 bases map to TRBD1. In germline, CDR1 is SGHAT, CDR2 FQNNGV. J lost 3 bases, V lost 3 bases, and 10 bases had no gene match. The CDR3 is 16 amino acids. CDR3 loop: CASSLYRGQDLYEQYF. The CDR3 nucleotides read TGTGCCAGCAGCTTGTATAGGGGACAGGACCTCTACGAGCAGTACTTC.

This rearrangement joins TRBV4-1 to TRBJ2-5; 15 positions agree with TRBD2. V lost 3 bases and J lost 4; bases outside the gene matches: 3. The CDR3 is 16 amino acids. In germline, CDR1 is MGHRA, CDR2 YSYEKL. The CDR3 here is CASSQRTSGGGETQYF. The CDR3 DNA is TGCGCCAGCAGCCAGCGGACTAGCGGGGGGGGAGAGACCCAGTACTTC.

The chain employs TRBV6-1 and TRBJ1-1; perhaps TRBD1 as D (5 bases). Germline assignment: CDR1 MNHNS and CDR2 SASEGT. V was shortened by 8 bases and J by 4 bases, with 11 bases between the two germline ends. The CDR3 sequence is 12 residues long. The CDR3 is CASDSFGTEAFF. In nucleotides, the CDR3 is TGTGCCAGCGACAGTTTCGGCACTGAAGCTTTCTTT.

The rearrangement links TRBV28 to TRBJ1-1, with a tentative D call TRBD1 (5 bases). Looked up from germline, CDR1 is MDHEN and CDR2 is SYDVKM. Trimming took off 6 bases at V and 1 base at J, with 24 bases between the two ends. The CDR3 runs 18 residues. The CDR3 loop reads CASSTKLTGLAENTEAFF. The CDR3 DNA reads TGTGCCAGCAGCACAAAACTAACAGGACTAGCAGAGAACACTGAAGCTTTCTTT.

The chain has TRBV19 and TRBJ2-3; 10 bases fit TRBD2. Per the germline V gene, CDR1 is LNHDA and CDR2 is SQIVND (reference sequence). V dropped 3 bases and J dropped 1; count of bases not matched to a gene: 1. The CDR3 has 15 residues. The CDR3, as DNA: TGTGCCAGTAGTATCCTAGCGGGGGGCACAGATACGCAGTATTTT. It specifies CASSILAGGTDTQYF.

Concerning this clone itself: The sample carries other DNA sequences with the same CDR3. This rearrangement joins TRBV5-6 to TRBJ1-6; D call uncertain. This CDR3 comprises 13 residues. Trimming shortened V by 0 bases and J by 10 bases, and 8 bases separated the two germline ends. The V gene's germline CDR1 is SGHDT and CDR2 YYEEEE. The CDR3 sequence is CASSLGLGSPLHF. CDR3 nucleotides: TGTGCCAGCAGCTTGGGACTCGGGTCACCCCTCCACTTT.

The rearrangement uses TRBV2 and TRBJ1-3, with 10 bases aligning to TRBD1. The J segment lost 2 bases and the V segment lost 10 bases, leaving 5 bases of the junction unmatched. Germline CDR1 is SNHLY and CDR2 is FYNNEI. The length of the CDR3 is 14 residues. In nucleotides, the CDR3 is TGTGCCAAAAATGACAGGGGGCCTGGAAACACCATATATTTT. Translation gives CAKNDRGPGNTIYF.

In this sample, this clone turned up once. The genes are TRBV6-5 and TRBJ2-1, with 9 positions matching TRBD1. The CDR3 loop spans 16 amino acids. The germline V gene has CDR1 MNHEY and CDR2 SVGAGI. The V gene end was trimmed by 2 bases and the J gene end by 6 bases; junction bases not matched to a gene: 8. The CDR3 loop is CASSYGDREAGNEQFF. The CDR3 DNA is TGTGCCAGCAGTTACGGGGACAGGGAGGCGGGCAATGAGCAGTTCTTC.

This clone was picked up one time. The chain couples TRBV19 to TRBJ1-2; 8 nucleotides match TRBD1. The CDR3 runs to 17 residues. The V gene end was trimmed by 3 bases and the J gene end by 11 bases; junction bases not matched to a gene: 20. Germline CDR1 and CDR2: LNHDA and SQIVND (reference sequence). The CDR3 protein is CASSIFGQGVRASSYTF. CDR3 nucleotides: TGTGCCAGTAGTATTTTTGGACAGGGAGTCCGGGCGTCATCGTACACCTTC.

The chain employs TRBV28 and TRBJ2-5; 8 nucleotides match TRBD2. Trimming at V came to 2 bases and at J to 5 bases, leaving 4 bases not matched to a gene. The CDR3 extends over 14 amino acids. Germline V gene data show CDR1 as MDHEN and CDR2 as SYDVKM. CDR3 region: CASSLTGGQETQYF. CDR3 DNA sequence: TGTGCCAGCAGTTTAACGGGGGGGCAGGAGACCCAGTACTTC.